This T cell receptor (beta chain) comes out of a study of blood T cell repertoires in COVID-19. Study information: Acute and convalescent COVID-19 samples came from the United States, Italy and Spain. PBMCs, B-cell-depleted T cells, or T cells provided the cDNA or gDNA that made up the material.

Authors' processing steps: Estimates of nucleated cell counts were drawn from the amplification of reference gene primers. This table comes from immunoSEQ multiplex PCR, and its TCRdb copy is limited to in-frame clones, with some not included. That table gives V, J and clone size, and the DNA gave D and trimming. The sample consists of about 480,000 clones, around 89% of them appearing once. In germline, CDR1 is WNHNN, CDR2 SYGVQD (reference sequence). The CDR3 length is 15 residues. Unmatched junction bases numbered 6, after V lost 4 bases and J lost 7 bases. This receptor was identified in a woman aged 30 to 39 with acute or convalescent COVID-19. The V call is TRBV10-1, the J call TRBJ1-5; 11 bases agree with TRBD1. Sequencing used peripheral blood. CDR3 sequence: CASSGLDRGQQPQHF. The CDR3 coding sequence is TGCGCCAGCAGTGGCCTGGACAGGGGGCAACAGCCCCAGCATTTT.